Listed below are T cell receptor beta chains from one sample, sequenced in a study of T cells expressing NK-cell markers. TCRdb reworked the 5' RACE reads into one entry per CDR3 protein, no DNA. This sample's table reports about 260,000 distinct CDR3 sequences. Sequences were obtained from blood T cells: a sorted CD56 or NKG2C T cell subset, CD4+ or CD8+ T cells, or bulk PBMC T cells (not recorded which). The receptors come from a man aged 18 to 29 in good health. Each CDR3 is given with its conserved first and last residue.

V	J	CDR3
TRBV7-2	TRBJ2-1	CASRGLAGGMGDNEQFF
TRBV20-1	TRBJ2-5	CSASSPETQYF
TRBV12-3/TRBV12-4	TRBJ1-2	CASSPLIGSGYTF
TRBV18	TRBJ2-5	CASSPSIKTQYF
TRBV15	TRBJ2-4	CATSRLVIPGQRAKNIQYF
TRBV5-4	TRBJ2-1	CASSFFFGTSNEQFF
TRBV5-5	TRBJ1-3	CASVLTDSGNTIYF
TRBV6-2/TRBV6-3	TRBJ1-1	CASSWTANTEAFF
TRBV6-5	TRBJ2-1	CASSLNAAGTGVSNEQFF
TRBV5-4	TRBJ2-1	CASSFQRTEQFF